Listed below are T cell receptor beta chains from one sample, sequenced in a study of T cell responses to AZD1222 COVID-19 vaccine. Using immunoSEQ multiplex PCR, the repertoire was profiled, and TCRdb retains in-frame clones only, with some absent. The table lists 75,000 to 95,000 clones, approximately 89% of them singletons, with under 5.5% in the top ten. The sequencing used peripheral blood, collected 28 days after the second AZD1222 dose. These TCRs come from an adult who received the AZD1222 COVID-19 vaccine. CDR3s include the opening cysteine and the closing phenylalanine or tryptophan. D genes are given only for firm matches. The size entry is marked missing in some rows and otherwise reads once, few, many or a size class.

size,D,V,J,CDR3,DNA
NA,NA,TRBV2,TRBJ1-6,CASSLTREVRNNSPLHF,TGTGCCAGCAGCTTGACCCGGGAGGTGAGAAATAATTCACCCCTCCACTTT
NA,TRBD1,TRBV11-2,TRBJ1-1,CASSLLIGQGNTEAFF,TGTGCCAGCAGCTTACTAATAGGACAGGGGAACACTGAAGCTTTCTTT
NA,NA,TRBV27,TRBJ2-1,CASSRTTSHNEQFF,TGTGCCAGCAGTAGAACCACTAGCCACAATGAGCAGTTCTTC
NA,NA,TRBV9,TRBJ1-1,CASTQGSGTEAFF,TGTGCCAGCACGCAGGGGTCGGGCACTGAAGCTTTCTTT
NA,NA,TRBV7-9,TRBJ1-6,CASSLIGGRNSPLHF,TGTGCCAGCAGCTTAATCGGGGGTCGTAATTCACCCCTCCACTTT
NA,TRBD2,TRBV11-2,TRBJ2-1,CASSSGGYNEQFF,TGTGCCAGCAGCTCGGGGGGGTACAATGAGCAGTTCTTC
once,NA,TRBV19,TRBJ1-5,CASSIVGGGSNQPQHF,TGTGCCAGTAGTATCGTGGGGGGCGGGAGCAATCAGCCCCAGCATTTT
large,NA,TRBV5-1,TRBJ1-1,CAIVYGNTEAFF,TGCGCCATAGTATACGGGAACACTGAAGCTTTCTTT
NA,NA,TRBV6-6,TRBJ2-7,CASIRGTPSSYEQYF,TGTGCCAGCATTCGAGGGACACCGAGCTCCTACGAGCAGTACTTC
NA,TRBD2,TRBV6-5,TRBJ2-2,CASRVGGTGELFF,TGTGCCAGCAGAGTGGGGGGGACCGGGGAGCTGTTTTTT
NA,TRBD1,TRBV27,TRBJ2-3,CASSLATGGDTQYF,TGTGCCAGCAGCCTGGCGACAGGGGGAGATACGCAGTATTTT
few,NA,TRBV3-1/TRBV3-2,TRBJ1-2,CASSQGQLGSSTF,TGTGCCAGCAGCCAAGGCCAGCTAGGAAGCTCCACCTTC
NA,NA,TRBV19,TRBJ1-1,CASSIERGRNTEAFF,TGTGCCAGTAGTATAGAGCGGGGACGGAACACTGAAGCTTTCTTT
NA,NA,TRBV3-1/TRBV3-2,TRBJ2-7,CASSQDYEQYF,TGTGCCAGCAGCCAAGACTACGAGCAGTACTTC
NA,TRBD1,TRBV2,TRBJ2-7,CASSDRDRVPYEQYF,TGTGCCAGCAGTGACCGGGACAGAGTTCCCTACGAGCAGTACTTC
once,NA,TRBV9,TRBJ2-3,CASSVQSASTDTQYF,TGTGCCAGCAGCGTTCAGTCGGCGTCCACAGATACGCAGTATTTT
NA,TRBD2,TRBV2,TRBJ2-3,CASSSGLAGGHRRGDTQYF,TGTGCCAGCAGTTCGGGACTAGCGGGGGGGCATCGTCGGGGAGATACGCAGTATTTT
NA,NA,TRBV3-1/TRBV3-2,TRBJ1-2,CASSPEQGDYGYTF,TGTGCCAGCAGCCCCGAACAGGGTGACTATGGCTACACCTTC
NA,TRBD2,TRBV4-2,TRBJ2-2,CASSQASGGTGTGELFF,TGTGCCAGCAGCCAGGCTAGCGGGGGGACGGGGACCGGGGAGCTGTTTTTT
NA,NA,TRBV5-1,TRBJ1-2,CASGGGMDYGYTF,TGCGCCAGCGGAGGGGGGATGGACTATGGCTACACCTTC
NA,TRBD1,TRBV7-2,TRBJ2-7,CASSLSLQGAREQYF,TGTGCCAGCAGCTTAAGTCTCCAGGGGGCGCGCGAGCAGTACTTC
NA,NA,TRBV4-2,TRBJ1-3,CASSQGGEGNTIYF,TGTGCCAGCAGCCAAGGGGGGGAGGGAAACACCATATATTTT
once,TRBD1,TRBV6-4,TRBJ2-2,CASSPGQGAAGELFF,TGTGCCAGCAGCCCGGGACAGGGGGCGGCCGGGGAGCTGTTTTTT
NA,NA,TRBV7-9,TRBJ1-6,CASSWGGSPLHF,TGTGCCAGCAGCTGGGGGGGTTCACCCCTCCACTTT
NA,NA,TRBV19,TRBJ1-2,CASTTGENYGYTF,TGTGCCAGTACCACAGGAGAAAACTATGGCTACACCTTC
NA,TRBD2,TRBV11-2,TRBJ2-5,CASSPTSGGLETQYF,TGTGCCAGCAGCCCGACTAGCGGGGGGCTGGAGACCCAGTACTTC
NA,TRBD2,TRBV6-5,TRBJ2-3,CASSTGLAGGDTQYF,TGTGCCAGCAGCACGGGACTAGCGGGAGGAGATACGCAGTATTTT
NA,TRBD1,TRBV5-1,TRBJ2-2,CASSLQGAQGELFF,TGCGCCAGCAGCTTACAGGGGGCGCAGGGGGAGCTGTTTTTT
NA,NA,TRBV9,TRBJ2-7,CASSVTPDASYEQYF,TGTGCCAGCAGCGTGACCCCGGACGCATCCTACGAGCAGTACTTC
NA,NA,TRBV28,TRBJ1-6,CASSLGVNSPLHF,TGTGCCAGCAGCCTCGGGGTTAATTCACCCCTCCACTTT